The clone carrying this T cell receptor (beta chain) was seen only once. Its antigen is undetermined. Germline values: CDR1 MNHEY, CDR2 SMNVEV (reference sequence). Trimming removed 5 bases from V and 7 bases from J, with 21 bases in between. The CDR3 consists of 16 residues. The data originate from a study of vaccination effects on CD4 cells after COVID-19. The study, taken as a whole, reports: The study got few convalescent patients and did not collect any early post-infection timepoints.

TCRdb's table, derived via immunoSEQ multiplex PCR, lists solely in-frame clones and lacks some. Altogether around 46,000 clones are present, about 70% being singletons, with the ten largest covering more than 12%. Sequencing in the ViraFEST assay came after antigen-specific CD4+ T cells had been expanded with viral peptide pools, which were used to stimulate PBMC. Subsequent to a culture period of around eleven days, CD4+ T cells were isolated. Participants each got two BNT162b2 or mRNA-1273 vaccine doses. The researchers cultured around 2 million PBMC per well with about 10 IU/ml IL-2 and approximately 9.9 ug/ml peptides. Half-medium exchanges with IL-2 medium took place on days 3 and 7.

The source is a human donor who received a COVID-19 vaccine. The chain has TRBV27 and TRBJ2-1, with D tentatively TRBD1 (5 bases). Sample: CD4+ T cells from PBMCs cultured with HCoV-OC43 spike peptides, taken after COVID-19 vaccination. Subset given: HCoV-OC43 spike overlapping peptide pool stimulation. Here the CDR3 reads CASSPPQRYRGNEQFF. CDR3 DNA: TGTGCCAGCAGTCCCCCACAGAGGTATAGGGGAAATGAGCAGTTCTTC.